One sample yielded the 22 T cell receptor beta chains listed below, sequenced in a study of Japanese encephalitis immunity and Zika vaccine responses. Peptide pools at about 0.9 ug/mL each stimulated CFSE-labeled PBMCs over a roughly 6-day culture. Live CD56-CD19-CD16-CD3+CD4+ cells with low CFSE were sorted unfixed as proliferating CD4 T cells. TCRdb re-called the 5' RACE reads through MiXCR, storing one row per CDR3 protein. There are under 500 distinct CDR3 sequences in the sample; less than 15% occur only once, and under 35% lies in the top ten. The sample was antigen-activated CD4+ T cells from blood, cultured, taken during a Zika inactivated vaccine study. All receptors derive from an adult man who received an inactivated Zika virus vaccine.

Within the sample, this clonotype is medium-sized. This sequence joins TRBV4-1 and TRBJ2-3; TRBD2 matches at 9 bases. Germline V gives CDR1 MGHRA, CDR2 YSYEKL. Trimming removed 2 bases from V and 2 bases from J; junction bases left unmatched: 5. The CDR3 sequence is 16 residues long. The CDR3 region is CASSQTGLASTDTQYF. The CDR3 coding sequence is TGCGCCAGCAGCCAAACGGGACTAGCCTCCACAGATACGCAGTATTTT.

The gene calls are TRBV29-1 and TRBJ1-1; 7 bases line up with TRBD1. The CDR3 length is 13 residues. CDR1 and CDR2 (germline): SQVTM, ANQGSEA. V gave up 5 bases and J gave up 0 bases; unmatched junction bases: 3. The CDR3 region has the DNA TGCAGCGTTACCGGGACAGTGAACACTGAAGCTTTCTTT. Amino acid sequence: CSVTGTVNTEAFF. Full variable domain (missing parts from reference TRBV29-1 and TRBJ1-1): SAVISQKPSRDICQRGTSLTIQCQVDSQVTMMFWYRQQPGQSLTLIATANQGSEATYESGFVIDKFPISRPNLTFSTLTVSNMSPEDSSIYLCSVTGTVNTEAFFGQGTRLTVV.

The rearrangement uses TRBV15 and TRBJ1-4; D uncertain. CDR1 is LNHNV and CDR2 is YYDKDF in the germline V gene (reference sequence). The CDR3 spans 13 residues. V was pared by 10 bases and J by 0 bases, with 9 bases between. For the CDR3, the DNA is TGTGCCATCTCCATCCCAACTAATGAAAAACTGTTTTTT. Amino acid sequence: CAISIPTNEKLFF. Looking up the rest from reference TRBV15 and TRBJ1-4 gives the full variable domain: DAMVIQNPRYQVTQFGKPVTLSCSQTLNHNVMYWYQQKSSQAPKLLFHYYDKDFNNEADTPDNFQSRRPNTSFCFLDIRSPGLGDTAMYLCAISIPTNEKLFFGSGTQLSVL.

This clonotype is termed large (0.1 to 1%). The V call is TRBV7-2, the J call TRBJ2-1; D gene ambiguous. This CDR3 is 11 amino acids long. The ends were cut back, 5 bases at V and 6 bases at J, with 5 bases in the middle. Germline-derived CDR1 and CDR2 are SGHTA and FQGNSA. CDR3 region: CASSRTNEQFF. The CDR3 coding sequence is TGTGCCAGCAGCCGAACCAATGAGCAGTTCTTC.

By its share, this clonotype is large. The chain is built from TRBV20-1 and TRBJ1-1; the D is unclear. Germline V lookup: CDR1 DFQATT, CDR2 SNEGSKA (reference sequence). Trimming removed 1 base from V and 1 base from J, with 16 bases in between. CDR3 length equals 16 residues. The CDR3 DNA sequence: TGCAGTGCTAGAGGGCCTCTCACCCAGCGGAACACTGAAGCTTTCTTT. This translates into CSARGPLTQRNTEAFF.

This clonotype appeared a few times. The chain employs TRBV24-1 and TRBJ2-5; no reliable D call. With 1 base removed from V and 4 bases from J, the gap between germline ends came to 6 bases. The germline V gene has CDR1 KGHDR and CDR2 SFDVKD. The CDR3 has 13 residues. As DNA, the CDR3 is TGTGCCACCAGTGATTTTGAGAGAGAGACCCAGTACTTC. Residues: CATSDFERETQYF.

Judged by abundance, this clonotype is medium-sized. V is TRBV18 and J is TRBJ1-3; D unclear. V lost 0 bases and J 8 bases, leaving 5 bases between the germline ends. The CDR3 length is 12 residues. CDR1 KGHSH and CDR2 LQKENI come from the germline V gene. The DNA for the CDR3 is TGTGCCAGCTCACCACCCGGAGACACCATATATTTT. It is translated as CASSPPGDTIYF. Supplemented by reference TRBV18 and TRBJ1-3, the full variable domain reads NAGVMQNPRHLVRRRGQEARLRCSPMKGHSHVYWYRQLPEEGLKFMVYLQKENIIDESGMPKERFSAEFPKEGPSILRIQQVVRGDSAAYFCASSPPGDTIYFGEGSWLTVV.

This clonotype occurred a few times. V is TRBV6-2 or TRBV6-3 and J is TRBJ2-1; 11 bases match TRBD2. This CDR3 region has 15 residues. Germline V lookup: CDR1 MNHEY, CDR2 SVGEGT. J was trimmed by 6 bases and V by 7 bases; bases with no gene match: 8. CDR3 bases: TGTGCCAGCACTCTACTAGCGGGGGTCACCAATGAGCAGTTCTTC. This gives the protein CASTLLAGVTNEQFF.

This clonotype rates as medium-sized. This chain links TRBV24-1 with TRBJ2-3; 12 bases fit TRBD2. V was clipped by 2 bases and J by 3 bases; unmatched bases: 2. CDR1 is KGHDR and CDR2 is SFDVKD in the germline V gene. The CDR3 extends over 16 amino acids. The CDR3 is CATSDSGLAGTDTQYF. The CDR3 DNA reads as TGTGCCACCAGTGATTCCGGACTAGCGGGGACAGATACGCAGTATTTT.

This clonotype has ten or more counts. The chain combines TRBV12-3 or TRBV12-4 with TRBJ2-3; D gene ambiguous. Deletions cut 6 bases from V and 3 bases from J, with 7 bases between. CDR3 length: 12 residues. The CDR3: CASSRLTDTQYF. CDR3 in DNA: TGTGCCAGCAGCAGACTTACAGATACGCAGTATTTT.

This clonotype counts as medium-sized (0.01 to 0.1%). This rearrangement joins TRBV4-2 to TRBJ2-1, with D hard to call. Germline V gene lookup returns CDR1 LGHNA and CDR2 YNFKEQ. V was clipped by 0 bases and J by 12 bases, with 12 bases between them. The CDR3 runs to 13 residues. CDR3 protein: CASSQETDDGQFF. The DNA of the CDR3 is TGTGCCAGCAGCCAAGAGACGGATGATGGGCAGTTCTTC.

Judged by abundance, this clonotype is medium-sized. This sequence joins TRBV4-3 and TRBJ2-3; 12 positions match TRBD2. V was pared by 4 bases and J by 9 bases, with 14 bases of the junction left unmatched. Germline values: CDR1 LGHNA, CDR2 YSLEER. CDR3 length: 17 residues. The CDR3 DNA reads as TGCGCCAGCAGCCTTGATTGGGCTAGCGGGGGGGGCGGGACGCAGTATTTT. Protein: CASSLDWASGGGGTQYF.

As regards this clonotype: One base away lies a much larger clone, so this may be a sequencing read error. V and J are TRBV2 and TRBJ2-5; D not resolved. From germline, CDR1 is SNHLY and CDR2 FYNNEI. The CDR3 has 13 amino acids. Deletions cut 4 bases from V and 5 bases from J, with 11 bases between. The CDR3 here is CASSVAQSETQYF. In DNA, the CDR3 is TGTGCCAGCAGTGTCGCCCAGTCGGAGACCCAGTACTTC.

In its sample, this clonotype is medium-sized. V and J are TRBV20-1 and TRBJ2-3; 8 bases agree with TRBD1. Germline V CDR1 and CDR2: DFQATT, SNEGSKA (reference sequence). The CDR3 runs to 13 residues. V shed 6 bases and J 4 bases; nucleotides not matched to a gene: 6. CDR3 protein: CSADLRGPDTQYF. The CDR3 DNA is TGCAGTGCCGATCTCAGGGGGCCAGATACGCAGTATTTT.

CDR3 amino acids: CASSTIRDSNQPQHF. For the CDR3, the DNA is TGTGCCAGTAGTACGATCCGGGACAGCAATCAGCCCCAGCATTTT. The chain recombines TRBV19 with TRBJ1-5; tentative D call: TRBD1 (5 bases). CDR1 and CDR2 from the germline V gene are LNHDA and SQIVND (reference sequence). The length of the CDR3 is 15 residues. V was trimmed by 4 bases and J by 1 base, leaving 11 bases between them.

The chain couples TRBV6-1 to TRBJ2-1; D is uncertain. V lost 6 bases and J 6 bases, leaving 6 bases between the germline ends. The length of the CDR3 is 11 residues. In germline, CDR1 is MNHNS, CDR2 SASEGT. CDR3 coding DNA: TGTGCCAGCAGCTCCCTCAATGAGCAGTTCTTC. It translates to CASSSLNEQFF.

Judged by abundance, this clonotype is large (0.1 to 1%). The chain is built from TRBV7-6 and TRBJ2-3; TRBD1 agrees at 9 bases. The V gene end was trimmed by 5 bases and the J gene end by 3 bases; junction bases not matched to a gene: 6. CDR3 length: 15 amino acids. The germline gives CDR1 SGHVS, CDR2 FNYEAQ. CDR3 DNA: TGTGCCAGCAGCCCTGGACAGGGGAGTACAGATACGCAGTATTTT. Its protein product is CASSPGQGSTDTQYF.

In its sample, this clonotype ranks as medium-sized (0.01 to 0.1%). The chain has TRBV6-2 or TRBV6-3 and TRBJ2-3; 12 bases are a match to TRBD2. J lost 4 bases, V lost 4 bases, and 9 bases had no gene match. The CDR3 has 17 residues. Per the germline V gene, CDR1 is MNHEY and CDR2 is SVGEGT. CDR3 nucleotides: TGTGCCAGCAGTTCCCGGTCTAGCGGGGGGGCCGCAGATACGCAGTATTTT. Protein product: CASSSRSSGGAADTQYF.

This clonotype was observed a few times. The chain carries TRBV6-5 and TRBJ2-6; 8 positions agree with TRBD1. The ends lost 8 bases at V and 7 bases at J; junction bases unmatched: 7. Germline V gives CDR1 MNHEY, CDR2 SVGAGI. This CDR3 spans 14 amino acids. CDR3 loop: CASGQGLSANVLTF. In nucleotides, the CDR3 is TGTGCCAGCGGACAGGGTTTGAGTGCCAACGTCCTGACTTTC.

This clonotype is labeled medium-sized. The rearrangement joins TRBV5-1 to TRBJ1-3; D unclear. V lost 1 base and J 3 bases, leaving 11 bases between the germline ends. This CDR3 spans 15 amino acids. Germline lookup yields CDR1 SGHRS and CDR2 YFSETQ. The CDR3 spells CASSLSGVGGNTIYF. For the CDR3, the DNA is TGCGCCAGCAGCTTGTCCGGGGTTGGTGGAAACACCATATATTTT.

This clonotype rates as medium-sized. The chain carries TRBV4-3 and TRBJ1-2; D perhaps matches TRBD1 (6 bases). This CDR3 is built from 15 residues. Trimming left V 3 bases short and J 8 bases short, with 19 bases between. CDR1 is LGHNA and CDR2 is YSLEER in the germline V gene. The CDR3: CASSHAGAGELGYTF. CDR3 coding DNA: TGCGCCAGCAGCCACGCCGGCGCAGGGGAGTTGGGCTACACCTTC.

By proportion, this clonotype is large. V gene TRBV7-8 combines with J gene TRBJ2-2, with D perhaps matching TRBD1 (6 bases). Trimming removed 2 bases at V and 4 bases at J, with 17 bases between. The V gene's germline CDR1 is SGHVS and CDR2 FQNEAQ. The CDR3 length is 17 residues. The CDR3 loop is CASSLRAGAGATGELFF. The CDR3 nucleotides are TGTGCCAGCAGCTTAAGGGCTGGGGCAGGGGCCACCGGGGAGCTGTTTTTT.